In its sample, the clone carrying this T cell receptor (beta chain) was seen many times. Germline lookup yields CDR1 MNHEY and CDR2 SVGAGI. V lost 1 base and J 3 bases, leaving 10 bases between the germline ends. The CDR3 sequence is 14 residues long. The authors prepared the TCRbeta library with unique molecular identifiers. MiXCR was run by TCRdb on the PCR reads, yielding one entry per CDR3 protein. The sample records 200,000 or so distinct CDR3 sequences, 6.3% being singletons. This entry belongs to a study of T-cell reconstitution after alpha-beta-depleted transplantation in children. This TCR was recovered from a girl less than two years old with combined immunodeficiency, due to receive a stem cell transplant. Source: PBMCs, taken before TCRalphabeta/CD19-depleted stem cell transplant. V is TRBV6-5 and J is TRBJ2-7, with D perhaps being TRBD1 or TRBD2 (6 bases each). CDR3 protein: CASSYLGGIYEQYF. The CDR3 region has the DNA TGTGCCAGCAGTTACTTAGGGGGGATCTACGAGCAGTACTTC.